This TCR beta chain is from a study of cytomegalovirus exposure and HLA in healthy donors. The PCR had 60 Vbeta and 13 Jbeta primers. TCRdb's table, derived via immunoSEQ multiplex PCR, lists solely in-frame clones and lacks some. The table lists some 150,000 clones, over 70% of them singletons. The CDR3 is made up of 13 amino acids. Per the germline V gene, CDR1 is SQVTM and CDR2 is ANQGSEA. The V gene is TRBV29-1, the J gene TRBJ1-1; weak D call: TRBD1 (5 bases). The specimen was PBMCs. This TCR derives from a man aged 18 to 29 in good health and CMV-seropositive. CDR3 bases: TGCAGTACTACGAGACAGATGAACACTGAAGCTTTCTTT. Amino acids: CSTTRQMNTEAFF.